The rows below give T cell receptor beta chains drawn from one sample of a study of T cell clones after liver transplantation. The data were produced by immunoSEQ multiplex PCR, yet TCRdb's version contains in-frame clones alone and is incomplete. The repertoire includes 60,000 or so clones, 71% of them detected once, and over 12% sits in the top ten. The sample in question was CD4+ T cells from blood, obtained before liver transplant. All receptors come from a human donor who received a liver transplant. The CDR3 runs from the conserved cysteine through the conserved F or W. D genes are given only for firm matches. A clone size is listed for some rows: how often the clone was seen (once, few, many), or a class if it is expanded.

v_call	j_call	d_call	clone_size	cdr3_aa	cdr3_nt
TRBV4-2	TRBJ2-2	TRBD2	once	CASSRQGLAGGIANTGELFF	TGTGCCAGCAGCCGCCAGGGACTAGCGGGGGGGATTGCGAACACCGGGGAGCTGTTTTTT
TRBV9	TRBJ2-7	.	.	CASSESTRSYEQYF	TGTGCCAGCAGCGAAAGTACTCGATCCTACGAGCAGTACTTC
TRBV5-4	TRBJ1-6	.	.	CASSLAGTKRRPLHF	TGTGCCAGCAGCTTGGCTGGGACAAAGCGTCGCCCCCTCCACTTT
TRBV27	TRBJ1-1	.	few	CASSSPWGTNTEAFF	TGTGCCAGCAGTTCCCCCTGGGGGACTAACACTGAAGCTTTCTTT
TRBV30	TRBJ1-6	.	.	CAWGGVRNSPLHF	TGTGCCTGGGGGGGGGTGCGGAATTCACCCCTCCACTTT
TRBV30	TRBJ1-3	.	.	CAWSLDSSGNTIYF	TGTGCCTGGAGTCTTGACAGCTCTGGAAACACCATATATTTT
TRBV11-2	TRBJ2-5	.	.	CASSLRRVQETQYF	TGTGCCAGCAGCTTAAGGCGGGTCCAAGAGACCCAGTACTTC
TRBV28	TRBJ1-4	.	.	CASRSSEEFEKLFF	TGTGCCAGCAGATCATCGGAGGAGTTCGAAAAACTGTTTTTT
TRBV11-2	TRBJ2-7	.	.	CASSPLGGAYEQYF	TGTGCCAGCAGCCCCTTAGGGGGTGCCTACGAGCAGTACTTC
TRBV7-7	TRBJ1-4	TRBD1	few	CASSPGGSNEKLFF	TGTGCTAGCAGTCCAGGGGGGTCTAATGAAAAACTGTTTTTT
TRBV28	TRBJ2-7	.	.	CASNGGVGRISYEQYF	TGTGCCAGCAACGGGGGCGTCGGGAGGATCTCCTACGAGCAGTACTTC
TRBV4-2	TRBJ2-3	TRBD2	.	CASSQVASGGAIADTQYF	TGTGCCAGCAGCCAAGTTGCTAGCGGGGGGGCGATCGCCGATACGCAGTATTTT
TRBV6-5	TRBJ1-4	TRBD1	.	CASSDRVSNEKLFF	TGTGCCAGCAGTGACAGGGTATCTAATGAAAAACTGTTTTTT
TRBV4-2	TRBJ1-2	TRBD1	.	CASSQDAGTGFSMGYTF	TGTGCCAGCAGCCAAGATGCCGGGACAGGGTTCTCTATGGGCTACACCTTC
TRBV19	TRBJ2-1	TRBD1	.	CASTKTGGDYNEQFF	TGTGCCAGTACTAAGACAGGGGGCGATTACAATGAGCAGTTCTTC
TRBV18	TRBJ1-2	.	.	CASSPSQGDNYGYTF	TGTGCCAGCTCACCGTCACAGGGAGACAACTATGGCTACACCTTC
TRBV5-4	TRBJ2-3	TRBD2	many	CASSPGAGGSTDTQYF	TGTGCCAGCAGCCCGGGAGCGGGGGGAAGCACAGATACGCAGTATTTT
TRBV29-1	TRBJ2-5	.	once	CSAAAQETQYF	TGCAGCGCGGCGGCCCAAGAGACCCAGTACTTC
TRBV7-8	TRBJ2-2	.	.	CASSLRQSGELFF	TGTGCCAGCAGCTTGAGACAGTCCGGGGAGCTGTTTTTT
TRBV7-9	TRBJ1-4	TRBD1	once	CASSLQTGGREKLFF	TGTGCCAGCAGCTTACAGACAGGGGGGAGAGAAAAACTGTTTTTT
TRBV28	TRBJ2-7	TRBD1	.	CASSSDWTGEYEQYF	TGTGCCAGCAGTTCCGACTGGACAGGGGAGTACGAGCAGTACTTC
TRBV2	TRBJ2-7	TRBD1	.	CASSLDRGNYEQYF	TGTGCCAGCAGTCTTGACAGGGGAAACTACGAGCAGTACTTC
TRBV5-1	TRBJ2-3	TRBD1	.	CASRVTGEPTDTQYF	TGCGCCAGCAGGGTAACAGGGGAACCCACAGATACGCAGTATTTT
TRBV10-2	TRBJ2-7	TRBD2	.	CASRPGTNSYEQYF	TGCGCCAGCAGACCCGGGACTAACTCCTACGAGCAGTACTTC
TRBV6-5	TRBJ2-7	.	once	CASSYSTGAYEQYF	TGTGCCAGCAGTTACTCGACCGGGGCCTACGAGCAGTACTTC
TRBV5-1	TRBJ1-1	TRBD1	.	CASSPGTGDTEAFF	TGCGCCAGCAGCCCTGGAACAGGGGACACTGAAGCTTTCTTT
TRBV7-2	TRBJ2-2	TRBD2	.	CASSLQRGGELFF	TGTGCCAGCAGCTTGCAGCGGGGCGGGGAGCTGTTTTTT
TRBV7-7	TRBJ2-7	TRBD2	.	CASSPGGSSYEQYF	TGTGCCAGCAGCCCGGGGGGGAGCTCCTACGAGCAGTACTTC
TRBV28	TRBJ2-1	TRBD2	.	CASRWGLAGGTYNEQFF	TGTGCCAGCAGGTGGGGGTTAGCGGGGGGTACCTACAATGAGCAGTTCTTC
TRBV7-2	TRBJ1-1	.	.	CASSLSPGDTEAFF	TGTGCCAGCAGCTTGTCCCCGGGGGACACTGAAGCTTTCTTT
TRBV9	TRBJ2-3	.	.	CASSVGAHTSTDTQYF	TGTGCCAGCAGCGTAGGGGCTCATACTAGCACAGATACGCAGTATTTT
TRBV6-6	TRBJ2-3	TRBD2	few	CASSLGLGADTQYF	TGTGCCAGCAGCCTTGGACTAGGAGCAGATACGCAGTATTTT
TRBV10-1	TRBJ1-1	.	.	CASSEYRGTEAFF	TGCGCCAGCAGTGAGTATCGAGGTACTGAAGCTTTCTTT
TRBV6-6	TRBJ1-1	.	.	CASHVQQGLGTEAFF	TGTGCCAGCCATGTACAACAGGGCTTGGGCACTGAAGCTTTCTTT
TRBV28	TRBJ1-5	TRBD1	.	CASSLRTGPNQPQHF	TGTGCCAGCAGTCTACGGACAGGCCCCAATCAGCCCCAGCATTTT
TRBV28	TRBJ1-4	.	.	CASRKQGDGEKLFF	TGTGCCAGCAGGAAACAGGGCGACGGTGAAAAACTGTTTTTT
TRBV15	TRBJ2-5	TRBD1	once	CATTGTGGATQYF	TGTGCCACCACGGGGACAGGTGGGGCGACCCAGTACTTC
TRBV29-1	TRBJ2-3	TRBD2	.	CSVLLAGGFTDTQYF	TGCAGCGTCCTACTAGCGGGGGGGTTCACAGATACGCAGTATTTT
TRBV6-1	TRBJ2-1	TRBD1	.	CASSARQGERNEQFF	TGTGCCAGCAGTGCACGACAGGGGGAGCGTAATGAGCAGTTCTTC
TRBV19	TRBJ2-1	TRBD1	.	CASSVGTGGNSQDNEQFF	TGTGCCAGTAGTGTCGGGACAGGGGGTAATAGTCAGGACAATGAGCAGTTCTTC
TRBV5-8	TRBJ1-5	.	.	CASSPWGGEPNQPQHF	TGTGCCAGCAGCCCCTGGGGGGGAGAGCCTAATCAGCCCCAGCATTTT
TRBV15	TRBJ2-3	TRBD2	.	CATSTGLAGSTDTQYF	TGTGCCACCAGCACCGGACTAGCGGGGAGCACAGATACGCAGTATTTT
TRBV5-4	TRBJ2-1	TRBD1	.	CASSSGDRGYNEQFF	TGTGCCAGCAGCTCAGGCGACAGGGGCTACAATGAGCAGTTCTTC
TRBV18	TRBJ2-1	TRBD1	few	CASSPRIGQGASDEQFF	TGTGCCAGCTCACCACGAATCGGACAGGGGGCTTCAGATGAGCAGTTCTTC
TRBV28	TRBJ2-7	.	.	CATGGTVPYEQYF	TGTGCCACCGGAGGGACAGTACCCTACGAGCAGTACTTC
TRBV2	TRBJ2-2	TRBD1	.	CASTVGQGYTGELFF	TGTGCCAGCACAGTCGGACAGGGTTACACCGGGGAGCTGTTTTTT